This T cell receptor (beta chain) appears in the sequencing data of a study of cytotoxic CD8 clonotypes in ibrutinib-treated CLL. Looking at the study overall: For this cohort, patients were approximately ten relapsed/refractory and 15 treatment-naive, while 17 were IGHV unmutated. After median about 71 months, approximately 14 stayed in remission, some 12 progressed; responses roughly 25 partial, 2 complete.

The planned depth of sequencing spanned 1 in 200,000 to 1 in 1 million T cells. Method: immunoSEQ multiplex PCR; TCRdb's copy keeps in-frame clones and lacks some. There are tens of thousands of clones in the sample; over 60% occur only once, and roughly 13% lies in the top ten. Findings of the study overall: Exceeding age-matched healthy donors, baseline clonality also tracked the counts of circulating CD8+ T cells.

Germline V CDR1 and CDR2: SGHRS, YFSETQ. The ends lost 3 bases at V and 6 bases at J; junction bases unmatched: 5. CDR3 size: 14 residues. Turning to this clone: Its antigen is undetermined.

The sequences come from PBMCs, collected after 12 months of ibrutinib treatment. This rearrangement joins TRBV5-1 to TRBJ1-4; TRBD1 agrees at 7 bases. The clonotype originates from a human donor with chronic lymphocytic leukemia. The CDR3 coding sequence is TGCGCCAGCAGCTCTAACGGACAGGATGAAAAACTGTTTTTT. Translating gives CASSSNGQDEKLFF.